The rows below give T cell receptor beta chains drawn from one sample of a study of lymphopenia after photon versus proton radiotherapy. The method was immunoSEQ multiplex PCR; TCRdb's version includes in-frame clones alone and lacks a portion of them. The sample contains 150,000 or so clones, 80% to 90% of which appear only once. Source: peripheral blood, taken from a patient treated with photon-based radiotherapy. These TCRs come from a man over 45 with gastric cancer. The CDR3 runs from the conserved cysteine through the conserved F or W. D genes are given only for firm matches. Part of the rows lack a size; the others show once, few, many or a class for expanded clones.

CDR3 DNA,CDR3 protein,D gene,clone size,J gene,CDR3 length,V gene
TGTGCCAGCTCACCAAGGGCAGATACGCAGTATTTT,CASSPRADTQYF,-,-,TRBJ2-3,12,TRBV18
TGCGCCAGCAGCCCCACTCTACTAGCGGGGGGCTCCTACGAGCAGTACTTC,CASSPTLLAGGSYEQYF,TRBD2,-,TRBJ2-7,17,TRBV5-1
TGTGCCACCGGGACTAGCGGCACCGGGGAGCTGTTTTTT,CATGTSGTGELFF,TRBD2,-,TRBJ2-2,13,TRBV6-6
TGTGCCAGCACTAACAGGGGGAGAAACACTGAAGCTTTCTTT,CASTNRGRNTEAFF,TRBD1,-,TRBJ1-1,14,TRBV7-6
TGTGCCAGCAGCTTAGCGGCAGGGAAGGGCACTGAAGCTTTCTTT,CASSLAAGKGTEAFF,-,-,TRBJ1-1,15,TRBV7-2
TGTGCCAGCTCGCTTTTGAGTGTCGGCTACAATGAGCAGTTCTTC,CASSLLSVGYNEQFF,-,-,TRBJ2-1,15,TRBV18
TGTGCCAGCAGCCGGACAGGGGATAGGTATAGCTATGGCTACACCTTC,CASSRTGDRYSYGYTF,TRBD1,once,TRBJ1-2,16,TRBV9
TGTGCCACCAGCAGAGGCCAGGGTACCCAGCCCCAGCATTTT,CATSRGQGTQPQHF,-,few,TRBJ1-5,14,TRBV15
TGCGCCAGCAGCCAAGAACTAGCGGGTACAGATACGCAGTATTTT,CASSQELAGTDTQYF,TRBD2,few,TRBJ2-3,15,TRBV4-3
TGTGCCAGCAGCCTCGATGTTTCCCCCTACAATGAGCAGTTCTTC,CASSLDVSPYNEQFF,-,-,TRBJ2-1,15,TRBV7-2
TGTGCCAGCAGCTTAGCGGGACAGCCGTGGGTGGAGACCCAGTACTTC,CASSLAGQPWVETQYF,TRBD1,once,TRBJ2-5,16,TRBV7-9
TGTGCCAGCAGTGATGAGGGAAGGTCCTACGAGCAGTACTTC,CASSDEGRSYEQYF,-,-,TRBJ2-7,14,TRBV25-1
TGTGCCAGCAGAGGGACAGGGGGGTACAATGAGCAGTTCTTC,CASRGTGGYNEQFF,TRBD1,-,TRBJ2-1,14,TRBV2
TGTGCCAGCGCCGTGGGGTCTTCCTACGAGCAGTACTTC,CASAVGSSYEQYF,-,-,TRBJ2-7,13,TRBV5-4
TGTGCCAGCAGTGAAATGATTCTCGCGCTGGATGAGCAGTTCTTC,CASSEMILALDEQFF,-,-,TRBJ2-1,15,TRBV6-1
TGTGCCAGCAGTGCTGACAGAAACACTGAAGCTTTCTTT,CASSADRNTEAFF,-,-,TRBJ1-1,13,TRBV7-6
TGTGCCAGTAGTGCGGGACAGGGTGACACTGAAGCTTTCTTT,CASSAGQGDTEAFF,TRBD1,-,TRBJ1-1,14,TRBV19
TGTGCCAGCAGTCTGGGGGCCTACAATGAGCAGTTCTTC,CASSLGAYNEQFF,-,-,TRBJ2-1,13,TRBV27
TGTGCCAGCAGCCGAGTCGGGCCTGATAACTATGGCTACACCTTC,CASSRVGPDNYGYTF,-,-,TRBJ1-2,15,TRBV6-6
TGTGCCAGCAGCCTGACAGGAGGTAAAACCTACGAGCAGTACTTC,CASSLTGGKTYEQYF,-,-,TRBJ2-7,15,TRBV5-6
TGTGCCAGCAGCTTGACTCACCAACAAGAGACCCAGTACTTC,CASSLTHQQETQYF,-,-,TRBJ2-5,14,TRBV5-4
TGCGCCAGCAGCTTGGGCTATGTGGCGGAAGATGAAAAACTGTTTTTT,CASSLGYVAEDEKLFF,-,-,TRBJ1-4,16,TRBV5-1
TGTGCCAGCCGGCGGACAGGGTATGGAGATACGCAGTATTTT,CASRRTGYGDTQYF,TRBD1,-,TRBJ2-3,14,TRBV14
TGCGCCAGCAGCCAAACAGGGGCTAATGAAAAACTGTTTTTT,CASSQTGANEKLFF,TRBD1,-,TRBJ1-4,14,TRBV4-1
TGTGCCAGCAGCCAAACTCAAGGGAATGAGCAGTTCTTC,CASSQTQGNEQFF,-,few,TRBJ2-1,13,TRBV7-3
TGTGCCAGCTCACCACCGGCAGGGTGGATATCTGGAAACACCATATATTTT,CASSPPAGWISGNTIYF,-,-,TRBJ1-3,17,TRBV18
TGTGCCTGGAGTGTAGAACAGGGTGGTGGCTACACCTTC,CAWSVEQGGGYTF,-,-,TRBJ1-2,13,TRBV30
TGTGCCAGCAGCTTAGACGGGGGCTCCTACAATGAGCAGTTCTTC,CASSLDGGSYNEQFF,-,-,TRBJ2-1,15,TRBV7-9
TGTGCCAGCAGCCAAGGACTAGCGGGAGGAAGAGGGGCCAAAAACATTCAGTACTTC,CASSQGLAGGRGAKNIQYF,TRBD2,-,TRBJ2-4,19,TRBV4-2
TGTGCCACCAGCCAGGTCAGGGGGACAGATACGCAGTATTTT,CATSQVRGTDTQYF,TRBD1,-,TRBJ2-3,14,TRBV27
TGTGCCAGCTCGTCAGGGGGCGATCCCTATGGCTACACCTTC,CASSSGGDPYGYTF,TRBD1,-,TRBJ1-2,14,TRBV18
TGTGCCAGCAGCCAGGGAGCTGCGGGCACTGAAGCTTTCTTT,CASSQGAAGTEAFF,-,-,TRBJ1-1,14,TRBV7-9
TGTGCCAGCAGCCAAGAAACGGCTAGCGCGGGTGAGCAGTTCTTC,CASSQETASAGEQFF,-,-,TRBJ2-1,15,TRBV4-2
TGCGCCAGCAGCTCGACGACAGGTCTTAACTATGGCTACACCTTC,CASSSTTGLNYGYTF,-,-,TRBJ1-2,15,TRBV5-1
TGTGCCAGCAGCATAAACGGACAGGTTTCTAACTATGGCTACACCTTC,CASSINGQVSNYGYTF,TRBD1,-,TRBJ1-2,16,TRBV7-9
TGTGCCAGTAGGAAGGACAGGAGAAACACCGGGGAGCTGTTTTTT,CASRKDRRNTGELFF,TRBD1,-,TRBJ2-2,15,TRBV19
TGTGCCTGGAGTGTACGGGGGGCCGCCGCCTCTAACTATGGCTACACCTTC,CAWSVRGAAASNYGYTF,-,many,TRBJ1-2,17,TRBV30
TGTGCCAGCAGTCAGACAGGGACTAGCGGGAGTAGGGCCAAAAACATTCAGTACTTC,CASSQTGTSGSRAKNIQYF,TRBD2,-,TRBJ2-4,19,TRBV27
TGTGCCAGCAGCTCTCCCGGAGCGGGGGTTAGCACAGATACGCAGTATTTT,CASSSPGAGVSTDTQYF,TRBD2,-,TRBJ2-3,17,TRBV7-6
TGTGCCAGCAGTGAGGTCGCGGGACAGGGGGATTCCAATGGCTACACCTTC,CASSEVAGQGDSNGYTF,TRBD1,-,TRBJ1-2,17,TRBV6-4
TGTGCCAGCAGCTTAGGGGGGCGGCGGGAGAAGGATGAGCAGTTCTTC,CASSLGGRREKDEQFF,-,-,TRBJ2-1,16,TRBV7-2
TGTGCCAGTGGACAGGGCACCAGCAATGAGCAGTTCTTC,CASGQGTSNEQFF,TRBD1,-,TRBJ2-1,13,TRBV7-6
TGTGCCAGCAGTCTCGATACCACAGATACGCAGTATTTT,CASSLDTTDTQYF,-,few,TRBJ2-3,13,TRBV5-4
TGTGCCAGCAGCCCGGTCCGGGACAGGGGGCCGGTCTATGGCTACACCTTC,CASSPVRDRGPVYGYTF,TRBD1,-,TRBJ1-2,17,TRBV11-2